This is a list of T cell receptor beta chains from one sample in a study of Graves' ophthalmopathy and Graves' hyperthyroidism. TCRdb reprocessed the multiplex PCR reads with MiXCR, giving one entry per CDR3 protein. The sample shows about 57,000 distinct CDR3 sequences, approximately 47% of them seen only once. The sequencing sample was made of peripheral blood. These TCRs come from an adult woman with Graves' ophthalmopathy. Both conserved end residues are part of each CDR3. D genes are given only for firm matches. Expanded clones get a size class; other rows say once, few or many, or leave the size out.

TRBV12-3/TRBV12-4	many	-	TRBJ2-4	CASQDQGGKNIQYF	TGTGCCAGCCAGGATCAGGGTGGCAAAAACATTCAGTACTTC
TRBV20-1	-	TRBD1	TRBJ1-1	CSAQQGSTEAFF	TGCAGCGCCCAACAGGGGAGCACTGAAGCTTTCTTT
TRBV3-2	few	-	TRBJ2-2	CASSQARGTGELFF	TGTGCCAGCAGCCAAGCACGGGGAACCGGGGAGCTGTTTTTT
TRBV7-9	many	-	TRBJ2-1	CASRRASYNEQFF	TGTGCCAGCAGGAGAGCTTCCTACAATGAGCAGTTCTTC
TRBV9	-	TRBD1	TRBJ1-2	CASSEQGYYGYTF	TGTGCCAGCAGCGAACAGGGGTACTATGGCTACACCTTC
TRBV20-1	-	-	TRBJ1-6	CSAVIGSDSPLHF	TGCAGTGCCGTAATAGGGTCGGATTCACCCCTCCACTTT
TRBV15	medium-sized	TRBD1	TRBJ1-6	CATSRDRDRNSPLHF	TGTGCCACCAGCAGAGATCGGGACAGGAACTCACCCCTCCACTTT
TRBV7-9	-	TRBD2	TRBJ2-1	CASSQRLAGANEQFF	TGTGCCAGCAGCCAAAGACTAGCGGGAGCCAATGAGCAGTTCTTC
TRBV20-1	-	-	TRBJ2-3	CSARDGGRNTQYF	TGCAGTGCTAGAGATGGGGGGAGGAATACGCAGTATTTT
TRBV20-1	-	-	TRBJ2-6	CSAADQETQYSGANVLTF	TGCAGTGCCGCGGACCAAGAGACCCAGTACTCTGGGGCCAACGTCCTGACTTTC
TRBV11-2	many	TRBD1	TRBJ2-7	CASSNRGRYEQYF	TGTGCCAGCAGCAACAGGGGAAGGTACGAGCAGTACTTC
TRBV5-6	many	TRBD2	TRBJ2-3	CASNLAGLPDTQYF	TGTGCCAGCAATCTAGCGGGATTGCCAGATACGCAGTATTTT
TRBV30	-	-	TRBJ2-2	CAWAPDTGELFF	TGTGCCTGGGCCCCAGACACCGGGGAGCTGTTTTTT
TRBV3-1	many	TRBD2	TRBJ2-5	CASSQVTSGYQETQYF	TGTGCCAGCAGCCAAGTGACTAGCGGGTACCAAGAGACCCAGTACTTC
TRBV11-1	many	-	TRBJ2-7	CASSLEIVGVGPYEQYF	TGTGCCAGCAGCTTAGAGATAGTTGGGGTCGGCCCCTACGAGCAGTACTTC